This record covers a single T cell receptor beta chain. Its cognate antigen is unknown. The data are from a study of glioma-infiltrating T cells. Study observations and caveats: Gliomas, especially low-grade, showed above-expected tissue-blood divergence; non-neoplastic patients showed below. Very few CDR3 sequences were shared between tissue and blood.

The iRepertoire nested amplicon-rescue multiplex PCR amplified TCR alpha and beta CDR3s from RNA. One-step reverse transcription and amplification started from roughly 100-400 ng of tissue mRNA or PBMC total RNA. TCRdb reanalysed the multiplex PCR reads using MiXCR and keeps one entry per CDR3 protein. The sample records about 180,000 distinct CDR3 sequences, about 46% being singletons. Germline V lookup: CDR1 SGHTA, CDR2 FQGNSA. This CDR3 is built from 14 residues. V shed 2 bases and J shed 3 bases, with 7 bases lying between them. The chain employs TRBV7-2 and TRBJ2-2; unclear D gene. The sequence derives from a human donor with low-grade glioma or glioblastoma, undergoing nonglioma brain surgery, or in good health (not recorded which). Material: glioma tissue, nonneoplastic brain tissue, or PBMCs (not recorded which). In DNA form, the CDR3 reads TGTGCCAGCAGCTTAACGACGTACACCGGGGAGCTGTTTTTT. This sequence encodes CASSLTTYTGELFF.